This passage covers 9 T cell receptor beta chains from one sample sequenced in a study of blood T cells in healthy people across ages. Through a sample-barcoded 5' primer and a J-beta primer mix, a second PCR was run for roughly 6 to 11 cycles. Each CDR3 protein is one row after TCRdb ran MiXCR on the 5' RACE reads. This sample yields roughly 1,300,000 distinct CDR3 sequences, of which around 59% are seen a single time; under 8.5% belongs to the top ten. The sequencing input was blood. The receptors come from a man younger than 30 in good health.

The chain combines TRBV12-3 or TRBV12-4 with TRBJ2-1; D is possibly TRBD2 (7 bases). This CDR3 has 15 amino acids. V was clipped by 6 bases and J by 7 bases, with 19 bases between them. CDR3 region: CASSRFGGGENEQFF. The CDR3, as DNA: TGTGCCAGCAGCCGATTTGGGGGGGGCGAAAATGAGCAGTTCTTC.

This clonotype was counted a few times. For the CDR3, the DNA is TGTGCCATCAGTGAGTTTGCTAGCGGCACGTACAATGAGCAGTTCTTC. Amino acid sequence: CAISEFASGTYNEQFF. The J gene is TRBJ2-1, the V gene TRBV10-3; 7 positions agree with TRBD2. V trimming: 1 base; J trimming: 4 bases; junction bases outside the gene matches: 7. Germline loops: CDR1 ENHRY, CDR2 SYGVKD. The CDR3 contains 16 residues.

The genes are TRBV10-1 and TRBJ1-1; unclear D gene. V was cut by 3 bases and J by 10 bases, with 12 bases left in between. Germline lookup yields CDR1 WNHNN and CDR2 SYGVQD (reference sequence). The CDR3 runs to 12 residues. The CDR3 DNA follows: TGCGCCAGCAGTGATGCGTTTTATGGAGCTTTCTTT. Protein sequence: CASSDAFYGAFF.

The J gene is TRBJ1-2, the V gene TRBV28; D is unclear. This CDR3 region has 16 residues. Germline assignment: CDR1 MDHEN and CDR2 SYDVKM. Trimming cost V 11 bases and J 5 bases, with 27 bases left between them. The CDR3 region is CAVRPGSTPGEYGYTF. The CDR3 DNA is TGTGCCGTACGACCTGGGTCGACTCCCGGGGAATATGGCTACACCTTC.

The chain links TRBV4-2 to TRBJ2-7; D is possibly TRBD2 (6 bases). V gave up 10 bases and J gave up 0 bases, with 19 bases separating them. The CDR3 covers 15 residues. Germline-derived CDR1 and CDR2 are LGHNA and YNFKEQ. DNA of the CDR3: TGTGCCACCAGGTGGGAAGACGGGAGCTCCTACGAGCAGTACTTC. Its translation: CATRWEDGSSYEQYF.

The J gene is TRBJ2-3, the V gene TRBV6-6; D perhaps matches TRBD2 (6 bases). Trimming removed 2 bases at V and 2 bases at J, with 8 bases between. The V gene's germline CDR1 is MNHNY and CDR2 SVGAGI (reference sequence). The CDR3 contains 14 residues. CDR3 nucleotide sequence: TGTGCCAGCAGTTACGCGGGGTCCACAGATACGCAGTATTTT. Its protein is CASSYAGSTDTQYF.

The CDR3, as DNA: TGTGCCAGCAGTGACCACACGGGTATCGGTAATGAAAAACTGTTTTTT. Residues: CASSDHTGIGNEKLFF. This chain uses TRBV6-1 with TRBJ1-4; D gene uncertain. The CDR3 totals 16 residues. V was trimmed by 3 bases and J by 4 bases, leaving 15 bases between them. CDR1 is MNHNS and CDR2 is SASEGT in the germline V gene.

This rearrangement joins TRBV11-2 to TRBJ2-1; 12 bases are shared with TRBD2. The CDR3 length is 15 residues. V shed 4 bases and J 7 bases; nucleotides not matched to a gene: 5. The germline V gene has CDR1 SGHAT and CDR2 FQNNGV. This CDR3 reads CASSSQGLAGNEQFF. The CDR3 DNA reads as TGTGCCAGCAGCTCCCAAGGACTAGCGGGGAATGAGCAGTTCTTC.

The genes are TRBV4-3 and TRBJ1-2, with 7 bases lining up with TRBD1. The germline V gene has CDR1 LGHNA and CDR2 YSLEER. The V gene end was trimmed by 3 bases and the J gene end by 5 bases; junction bases not matched to a gene: 6. The CDR3 contains 14 residues. CDR3 sequence (DNA): TGCGCCAGCAGCCAGGCGACAGGGAGGTATGGCTACACCTTC. Translated, it gives CASSQATGRYGYTF.